The clone carrying this T cell receptor beta chain appeared a few times. Investigators took roughly 10 milliliters of peripheral blood from every donor. The CDR3 contains 14 residues. Germline CDR1 and CDR2: SNHLY and FYNNEI. Combining a sample-barcoded 5' primer with a J-beta primer mix, a second PCR ran for roughly 7 to 12 cycles. Each CDR3 protein gets one entry after TCRdb re-called the 5' RACE reads with MiXCR. The sample consists of 780,000 or so distinct CDR3 sequences, just under 25% of them appearing once. These data originate in a study of blood T cells in healthy people across ages. The sample was also reused in another study, on T cells of mothers and their children. That paper adds: The people who donated were a few healthy Caucasian mothers and their six children. Barcodes for each sample and 2-4 random nucleotides were added by the M1S primer used in the second PCR. Related mother-child pairs showed slightly higher but non-significant overlap than unrelated pairs.

This clonotype was sampled from a boy aged 5-17 years in good health. J is TRBJ2-5 and V is TRBV2; 8 bases fit TRBD1. The J call may not be correct, given that the DNA end is closer to TRBJ2-7. Material for sequencing was blood. The CDR3 loop reads CASSYLRQGNEQYF. In nucleotides, the CDR3 is TGTGCCAGCAGTTATCTCAGACAGGGGAACGAGCAGTACTTC.